The source of this T cell receptor (beta chain) is a study of human T cells and chemical hapten exposure. Study as a whole: A mostly female patient group had alopecia areata, totalis or universalis. The study traced per-sample TCR yield variation mainly to small differences in pooled library volumes. Overall study findings and caveats: Having alopecia, the donors may differ immunologically from healthy people.

V lost 5 bases and J lost 0; bases outside the gene matches: 9. From germline, CDR1 is DFQATT and CDR2 SNEGSKA (reference sequence). The CDR3 sequence is 16 residues long. TCRdb reanalysed the RACE reads using MiXCR and keeps one entry per CDR3 protein. This table holds some 380,000 distinct CDR3 sequences, about 4.8% found once. This clonotype has a count of ten or more. Its antigen is unidentified. Time point specified: patch test 1, 2 weeks after DPC sensitization. Sample treatment: therapeutic diphenylcyclopropenone sensitization with weekly scalp DPC. The chain recombines TRBV20-1 with TRBJ2-1; 8 bases align to TRBD2. This specimen was whole blood, taken in connection with sensitization to the hapten diphenylcyclopropenone (DPC). The sequence was collected from a woman in her fifties or sixties with alopecia areata. Some clones in this sample may be carry-over from other donors' samples. CDR3 coding DNA: TGCAGTGCTCGCGACCCTAGCGGGTACTCCTACAATGAGCAGTTCTTC. It specifies CSARDPSGYSYNEQFF.